These 4 T cell receptor beta chains were all obtained from the same sample, sequenced in a study of T cell responses to AZD1222 COVID-19 vaccine. Libraries were prepared by immunoSEQ multiplex PCR; TCRdb keeps only in-frame clonotypes and omits some of them. The table includes about 130,000 clones, approximately 88% detected once. Material: peripheral blood, obtained 28 days after the second AZD1222 dose. All receptors derive from an adult who received the AZD1222 COVID-19 vaccine.

The chain employs TRBV18 and TRBJ2-7; D may be TRBD1 (6 bases). Per the germline V gene, CDR1 is KGHSH and CDR2 is LQKENI. This CDR3 has 15 residues. V dropped 3 bases and J dropped 7 bases, with 19 bases sitting between them. CDR3 in amino acids: CASSPLAGAPLEQYF. The CDR3 DNA sequence: TGTGCCAGCTCACCGCTGGCAGGGGCCCCATTGGAGCAGTACTTC. The full variable domain, completed using reference TRBV18 and TRBJ2-7, is NAGVMQNPRHLVRRRGQEARLRCSPMKGHSHVYWYRQLPEEGLKFMVYLQKENIIDESGMPKERFSAEFPKEGPSILRIQQVVRGDSAAYFCASSPLAGAPLEQYFGPGTRLTVT.

This clone appeared once. The chain has TRBV24-1 and TRBJ2-5; D is undetermined. Germline V lookup: CDR1 KGHDR, CDR2 SFDVKD. The V end lost 3 bases, the J end lost 4 bases, and 14 bases lay between the germline ends. This CDR3 spans 15 amino acids. The CDR3 sequence is CATSDGGVFGETQYF. For the CDR3, the DNA is TGTGCCACCAGTGATGGTGGGGTCTTTGGAGAGACCCAGTACTTC.

The rearrangement links TRBV18 to TRBJ1-6, with 9 bases aligning to TRBD1. Germline values: CDR1 KGHSH, CDR2 LQKENI. This CDR3 has 15 amino acids. V shed 2 bases and J 10 bases; nucleotides not matched to a gene: 6. CDR3 sequence (DNA): TGTGCCAGCTCACCAGGACAGGGGCGAGGATCACCCCTCCACTTT. Protein sequence: CASSPGQGRGSPLHF. The full variable domain, its missing parts supplied by reference TRBV18 and TRBJ1-6, is NAGVMQNPRHLVRRRGQEARLRCSPMKGHSHVYWYRQLPEEGLKFMVYLQKENIIDESGMPKERFSAEFPKEGPSILRIQQVVRGDSAAYFCASSPGQGRGSPLHFGNGTRLTVT.

The J gene is TRBJ1-1, the V gene TRBV19, with 7 bases fitting TRBD1. Trimming removed 7 bases from V and 3 bases from J; junction bases left unmatched: 8. This CDR3 is 14 amino acids long. Germline values: CDR1 LNHDA, CDR2 SQIVND (reference sequence). In DNA form, the CDR3 reads TGTGCCAGTACCAAAGACAGGGTGTACACTGAAGCTTTCTTT. It encodes CASTKDRVYTEAFF.